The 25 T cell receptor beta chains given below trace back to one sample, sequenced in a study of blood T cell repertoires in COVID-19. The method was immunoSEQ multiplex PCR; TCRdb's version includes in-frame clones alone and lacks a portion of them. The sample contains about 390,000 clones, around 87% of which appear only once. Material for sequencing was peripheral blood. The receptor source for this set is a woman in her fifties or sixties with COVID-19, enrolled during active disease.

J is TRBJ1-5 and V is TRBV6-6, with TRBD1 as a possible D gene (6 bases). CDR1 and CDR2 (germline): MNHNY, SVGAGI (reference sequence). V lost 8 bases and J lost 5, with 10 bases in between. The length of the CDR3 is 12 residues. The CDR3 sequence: CASHRADQPQHF. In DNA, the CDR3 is TGTGCCAGCCACAGGGCTGATCAGCCCCAGCATTTT.

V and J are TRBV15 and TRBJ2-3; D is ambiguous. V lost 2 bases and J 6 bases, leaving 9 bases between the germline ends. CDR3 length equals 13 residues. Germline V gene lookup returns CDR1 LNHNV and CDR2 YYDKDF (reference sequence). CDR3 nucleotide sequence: TGTGCCACCAGCAGAACCACTGTGGATACGCAGTATTTT. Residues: CATSRTTVDTQYF.

This chain's CDR3 is CASSLEGGPMYRNYGYTF. In nucleotides, the CDR3 is TGTGCCAGCAGCTTGGAAGGGGGCCCCATGTACCGTAACTATGGCTACACCTTC. The chain is built from TRBV5-6 and TRBJ1-2, with 7 nucleotides matching TRBD1. CDR3 size: 18 residues. The ends lost 0 bases at V and 1 base at J; junction bases unmatched: 12. Germline V lookup: CDR1 SGHDT, CDR2 YYEEEE.

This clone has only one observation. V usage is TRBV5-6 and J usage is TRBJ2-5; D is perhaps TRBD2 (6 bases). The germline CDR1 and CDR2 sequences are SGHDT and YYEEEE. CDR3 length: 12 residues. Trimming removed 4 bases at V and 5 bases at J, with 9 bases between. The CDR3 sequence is CASSPEGETQYF. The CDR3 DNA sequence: TGTGCCAGCAGCCCGGAGGGGGAGACCCAGTACTTC.

CDR3 region: CASSPTSGPSTDTQYF. The CDR3 coding sequence is TGTGCCAGCAGCCCTACTAGCGGGCCAAGCACAGATACGCAGTATTTT. This chain links TRBV7-3 with TRBJ2-3, with 9 bases identical to TRBD2. The ends lost 5 bases at V and 0 bases at J; junction bases unmatched: 6. Germline assignment: CDR1 SGHTA and CDR2 FQGTGA. CDR3 length: 16 amino acids.

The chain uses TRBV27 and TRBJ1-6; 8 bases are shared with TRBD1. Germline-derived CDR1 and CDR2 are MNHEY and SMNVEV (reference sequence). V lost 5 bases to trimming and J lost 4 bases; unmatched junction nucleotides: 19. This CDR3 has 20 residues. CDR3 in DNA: TGTGCCAGCAGTCAGCGGACAGGGCCCTATCTCCTGATTTATAATTCACCCCTCCACTTT. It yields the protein CASSQRTGPYLLIYNSPLHF.

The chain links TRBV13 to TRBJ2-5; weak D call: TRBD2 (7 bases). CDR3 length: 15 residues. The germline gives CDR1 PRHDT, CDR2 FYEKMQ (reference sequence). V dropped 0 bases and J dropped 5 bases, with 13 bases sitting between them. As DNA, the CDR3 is TGTGCCAGCAGCTTAGGACGGGGGGCTTGGGAGACCCAGTACTTC. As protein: CASSLGRGAWETQYF.

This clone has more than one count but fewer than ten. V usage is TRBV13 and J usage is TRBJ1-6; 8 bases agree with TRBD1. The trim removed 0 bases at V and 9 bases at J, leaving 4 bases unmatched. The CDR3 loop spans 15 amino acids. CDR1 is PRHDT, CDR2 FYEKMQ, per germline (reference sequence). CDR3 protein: CASSLGDRATSPLHF. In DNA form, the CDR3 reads TGTGCCAGCAGCTTAGGGGACAGGGCTACTTCACCCCTCCACTTT.

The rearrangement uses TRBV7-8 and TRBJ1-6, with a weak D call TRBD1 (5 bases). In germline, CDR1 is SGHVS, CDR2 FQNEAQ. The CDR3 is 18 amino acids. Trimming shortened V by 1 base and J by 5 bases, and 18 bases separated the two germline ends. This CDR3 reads CASSLGLVGGADNSPLHF. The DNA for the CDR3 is TGTGCCAGCAGCTTAGGATTGGTAGGAGGGGCGGATAATTCACCCCTCCACTTT.

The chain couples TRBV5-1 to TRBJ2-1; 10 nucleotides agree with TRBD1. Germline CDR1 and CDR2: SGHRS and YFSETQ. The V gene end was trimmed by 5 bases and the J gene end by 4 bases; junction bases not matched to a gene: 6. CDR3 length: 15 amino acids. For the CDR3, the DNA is TGCGCCAGCAGACTAACGGGACAGGGGTACAATGAGCAGTTCTTC. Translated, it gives CASRLTGQGYNEQFF.

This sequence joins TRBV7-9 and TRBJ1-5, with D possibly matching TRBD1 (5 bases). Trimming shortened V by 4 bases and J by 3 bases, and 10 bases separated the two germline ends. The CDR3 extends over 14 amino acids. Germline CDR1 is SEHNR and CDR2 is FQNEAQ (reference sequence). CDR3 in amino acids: CASSSARDNQPQHF. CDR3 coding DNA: TGTGCCAGCAGCTCCGCCAGGGACAATCAGCCCCAGCATTTT.

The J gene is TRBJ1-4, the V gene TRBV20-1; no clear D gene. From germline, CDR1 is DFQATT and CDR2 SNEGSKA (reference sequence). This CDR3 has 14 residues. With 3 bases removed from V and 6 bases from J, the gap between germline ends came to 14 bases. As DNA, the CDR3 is TGCAGTGCTAGTTTCCCCTACGGGGATGAAAAACTGTTTTTT. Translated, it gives CSASFPYGDEKLFF.

The CDR3 protein is CAWSGDSSYNSPLHF. Here the CDR3 DNA reads TGTGCCTGGTCCGGGGACAGCTCCTATAATTCACCCCTCCACTTT. The J gene is TRBJ1-6, the V gene TRBV30; 7 bases fit TRBD1. Trimming at V came to 5 bases and at J to 0 bases, leaving 4 bases not matched to a gene. The germline V gene has CDR1 GTSNPN and CDR2 SVGIG (reference sequence). The length of the CDR3 is 15 residues. The full variable domain, rest sourced from reference TRBV30 and TRBJ1-6, is SQTIHQWPATLVQPVGSPLSLECTVEGTSNPNLYWYRQAAGRGLQLLFYSVGIGQISSEVPQNLSASRPQDRQFILSSKKLLLSDSGFYLCAWSGDSSYNSPLHFGNGTRLTVT.

The chain's CDR3 is CASSLRPRGEKLFF. The CDR3 nucleotides are TGTGCCAGCAGCTTAAGGCCACGGGGGGAAAAACTGTTTTTT. The rearrangement joins TRBV7-8 to TRBJ1-4; the D gene is possibly TRBD1 (5 bases). The CDR3 consists of 14 residues. Germline values: CDR1 SGHVS, CDR2 FQNEAQ. V was cut by 2 bases and J by 8 bases, with 12 bases left in between.

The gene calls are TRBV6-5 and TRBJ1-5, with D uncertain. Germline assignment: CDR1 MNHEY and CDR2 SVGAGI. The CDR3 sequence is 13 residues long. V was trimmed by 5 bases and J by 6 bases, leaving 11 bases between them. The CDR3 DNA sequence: TGTGCCAGCAGTCCCCAGCGGTCTCAGCCCCAGCATTTT. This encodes CASSPQRSQPQHF.

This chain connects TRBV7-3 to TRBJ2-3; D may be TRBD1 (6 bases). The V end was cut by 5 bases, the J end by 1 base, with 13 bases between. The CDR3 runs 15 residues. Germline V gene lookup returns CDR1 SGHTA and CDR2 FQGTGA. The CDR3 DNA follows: TGTGCCAGCAGCCCACAGGGCATGGGCACAGATACGCAGTATTTT. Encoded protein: CASSPQGMGTDTQYF. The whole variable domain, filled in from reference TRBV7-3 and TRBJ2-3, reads GAGVSQTPSNKVTEKGKYVELRCDPISGHTALYWYRQSLGQGPEFLIYFQGTGAADDSGLPNDRFFAVRPEGSVSTLKIQRTERGDSAVYLCASSPQGMGTDTQYFGPGTRLTVL.

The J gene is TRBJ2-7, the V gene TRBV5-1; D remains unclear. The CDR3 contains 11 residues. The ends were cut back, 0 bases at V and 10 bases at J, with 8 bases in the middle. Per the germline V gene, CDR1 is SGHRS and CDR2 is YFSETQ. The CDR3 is CASSLERVQYF. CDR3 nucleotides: TGCGCCAGCAGCTTGGAAAGAGTTCAGTACTTC.

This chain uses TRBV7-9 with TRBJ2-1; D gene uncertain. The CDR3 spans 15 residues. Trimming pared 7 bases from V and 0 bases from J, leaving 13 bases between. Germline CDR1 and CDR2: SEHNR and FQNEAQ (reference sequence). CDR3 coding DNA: TGTGCCAGCAAAGTCCCCGTGAGCTCCTACAATGAGCAGTTCTTC. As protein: CASKVPVSSYNEQFF.

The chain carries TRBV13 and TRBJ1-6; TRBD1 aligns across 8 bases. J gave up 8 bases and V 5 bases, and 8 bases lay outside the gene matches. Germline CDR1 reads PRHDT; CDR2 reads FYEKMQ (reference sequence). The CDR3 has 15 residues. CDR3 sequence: CASSRRTGHHSPLHF. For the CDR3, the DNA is TGTGCCAGCAGCAGGAGGACAGGGCACCATTCACCCCTCCACTTT.

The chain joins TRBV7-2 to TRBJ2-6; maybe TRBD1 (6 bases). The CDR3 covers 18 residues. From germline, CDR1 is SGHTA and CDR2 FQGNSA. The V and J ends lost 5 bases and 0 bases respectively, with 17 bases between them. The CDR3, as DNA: TGTGCCAGCAGCCTCTGGACAGTCGGGGCCTCTGGGGCCAACGTCCTGACTTTC. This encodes CASSLWTVGASGANVLTF.

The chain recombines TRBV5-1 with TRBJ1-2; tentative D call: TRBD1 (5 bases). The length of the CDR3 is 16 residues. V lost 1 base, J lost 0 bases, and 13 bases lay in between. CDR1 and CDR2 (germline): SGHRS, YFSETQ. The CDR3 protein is CASSLNAGLTNYGYTF. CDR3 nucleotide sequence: TGCGCCAGCAGCTTGAATGCGGGACTTACTAACTATGGCTACACCTTC.

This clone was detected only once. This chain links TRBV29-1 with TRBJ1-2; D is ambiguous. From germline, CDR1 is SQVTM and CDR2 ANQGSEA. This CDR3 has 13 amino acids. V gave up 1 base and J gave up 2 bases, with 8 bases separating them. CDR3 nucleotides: TGCAGCGTTGAAGGGTTCAGGAACTATGGCTACACCTTC. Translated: CSVEGFRNYGYTF.

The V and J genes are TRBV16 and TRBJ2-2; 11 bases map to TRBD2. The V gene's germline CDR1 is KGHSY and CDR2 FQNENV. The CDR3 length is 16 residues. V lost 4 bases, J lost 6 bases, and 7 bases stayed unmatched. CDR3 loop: CASSPLAGGLAGELFF. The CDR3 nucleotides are TGTGCCAGCAGCCCTCTAGCGGGGGGCCTCGCCGGGGAGCTGTTTTTT.

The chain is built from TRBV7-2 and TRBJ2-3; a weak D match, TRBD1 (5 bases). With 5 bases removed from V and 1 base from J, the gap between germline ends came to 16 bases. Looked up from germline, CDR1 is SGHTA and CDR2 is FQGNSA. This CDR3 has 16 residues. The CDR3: CASSGLQEKGTDTQYF. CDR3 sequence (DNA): TGTGCCAGCAGCGGCCTACAGGAGAAAGGCACAGATACGCAGTATTTT.

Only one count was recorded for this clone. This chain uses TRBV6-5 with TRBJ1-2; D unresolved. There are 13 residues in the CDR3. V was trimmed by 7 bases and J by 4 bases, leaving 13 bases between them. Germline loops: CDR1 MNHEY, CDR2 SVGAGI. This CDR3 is CASISSETYGYTF. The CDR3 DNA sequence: TGTGCCAGCATCTCATCGGAGACCTATGGCTACACCTTC.